This entry concerns a single T cell receptor beta chain. The antigen it binds to is not known. No qualities accompany the bases; no much larger clone lies one base away. The source of the sample is a study of read filtering for tumor transcriptome and immune sequencing (dated by TCRdb to the early 2020s). About the study as a whole: The cohort was composed of 16 to 20 male and 14 female patients, with a mean age of 65.9 years and an age range of roughly 45 to 80. Whole-transcriptome libraries were prepared with the TruSeq RNA Access Library Prep Kit after DNase treatment. Per sample, about 3.5 to 10.27 million TCR-region mapped reads were obtained with IR-seq, compared with only about 80 to 1,300 with RNA-seq. The study compared TCR repertoires from targeted immune repertoire sequencing and bulk whole-transcriptome sequencing run on the same bone marrow samples. As a main aim, a read-filtering strategy for immune repertoire data was addressed, with the specific question being whether clonotypes supported by a single read should be removed. By revised international staging, roughly 8 patients were R-ISS I, around 15 were R-ISS II and 7 were R-ISS III.

Each patient had bone marrow sampled at the time of active disease. Ficoll-Hypaque density gradient centrifugation was used to isolate bone marrow mononuclear cells. Myeloma plasma cells were removed and CD138-negative cells were collected by negative selection after labeling with CD138 magnetic microbeads on a MACS separator. The purity of the isolated cells was checked by flow cytometry with CD138 antibodies on an Attune NxT. TRIzol reagent was used to extract total RNA, which was then quantified with a NanoDrop spectrophotometer. Paired RNA-seq and IR-seq were performed on the CD138-negative bone marrow sample of each patient. Overall study results and their limits: Compared with RNA-seq, IR-seq captured clonotypes at much higher depth and more reliably, and a smaller IR-seq throughput was enough to identify most shared clonotypes. Removing single-read clonotypes increased the correlation between IR-seq and RNA-seq shared clonotype proportions. The sorted CD138-negative fraction was composed of a mixed bone marrow immune population rather than of purified T cells. Single-read clonotypes made up approximately 84% of clonotypes but only approximately 3.2% of total reads in IR-seq, compared with roughly 70% of clonotypes and around 45% of reads in RNA-seq.

Starting from 400 ng RNA, TCR libraries were constructed with the Immunoverse kit using molecular barcoded adaptors that cover the alpha/delta and beta/gamma chains. TCR library preparation used the same RNA that went into transcriptome sequencing. An Illumina HiSeq 4000 with 2 x 150 cycles was used to sequence the TCR libraries. Per the source publication's procedure: MiXCR aligned TCR reads to human V, D, J and C references and assembled the aligned reads into CDR3 clonotypes, with quality filtering and error correction included. The tcR package in R was used for analysis of clonotype counts and gene usage diversity. For inspection of raw mapping reads, RNA-seq reads were mapped by STAR aligner version 2.5.3a onto GRCh37 of the human genome. To test the effect of sequencing depth on detected clonotypes, IR-seq fastq files were randomly downsampled using Seqtk 1.3. The public reads were reanalyzed by TCRdb: fastp trimming at Q25, MiXCR alignment, in-frame beta chains only. Records with the same CDR3 protein are collapsed into one entry carrying the most frequent genes and DNA. It is TCRdb's table, rather than the study itself, that gives the V and J calls and clone size. The sample has approximately 61,000 distinct CDR3 sequences on record, around 21% of them singletons. Clones ranked in the top ten supply over 12% of the sample.

V sheds 6 bases and J sheds 0 bases, leaving 15 bases between their ends. The germline V gene encodes CDR1 MNHNS and CDR2 SASEGT. The cysteine opens and the phenylalanine closes a CDR3 of 16 amino acids. CDR3 DNA is the only sequence kept; it has 48 bases, read in frame from the first base. The V and J segments used are TRBV6-1 and TRBJ2-1; the D gene cannot be resolved beyond TRBD1 or TRBD2, each matching 5 bases. This receptor was taken from a donor over 35 with multiple myeloma. The sequencing input was a population of CD138-negative cells sorted from bone marrow. The cell subset or site label, read with the paper, signifies: bone marrow mononuclear cells depleted of CD138+ plasma/myeloma cells by negative magnetic selection. Here is the DNA: TGTGCCAGCAGCGAGGGGCAGCTTAGCTCCTACAATGAGCAGTTCTTC. Protein translation: CASSEGQLSSYNEQFF.